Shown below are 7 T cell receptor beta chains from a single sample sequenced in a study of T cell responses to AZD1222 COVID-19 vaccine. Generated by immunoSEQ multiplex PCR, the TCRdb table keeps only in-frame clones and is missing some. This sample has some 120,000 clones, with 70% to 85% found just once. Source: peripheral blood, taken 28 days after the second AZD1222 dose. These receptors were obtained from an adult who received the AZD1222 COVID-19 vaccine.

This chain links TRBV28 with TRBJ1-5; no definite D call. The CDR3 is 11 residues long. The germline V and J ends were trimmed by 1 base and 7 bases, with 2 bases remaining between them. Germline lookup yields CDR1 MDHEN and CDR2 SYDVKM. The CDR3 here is CASSLYQPQHF. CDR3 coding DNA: TGTGCCAGCAGTTTATACCAGCCCCAGCATTTT.

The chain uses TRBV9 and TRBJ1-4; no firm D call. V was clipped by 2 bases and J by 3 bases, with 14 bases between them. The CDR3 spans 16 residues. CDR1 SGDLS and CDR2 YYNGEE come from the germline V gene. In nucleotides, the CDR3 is TGTGCCAGCAGCGTGTCGGGAGGGTTTGCTAATGAAAAACTGTTTTTT. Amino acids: CASSVSGGFANEKLFF. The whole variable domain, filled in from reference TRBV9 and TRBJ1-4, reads DSGVTQTPKHLITATGQRVTLRCSPRSGDLSVYWYQQSLDQGLQFLIQYYNGEERAKGNILERFSAQQFPDLHSELNLSSLELGDSALYFCASSVSGGFANEKLFFGSGTQLSVL.

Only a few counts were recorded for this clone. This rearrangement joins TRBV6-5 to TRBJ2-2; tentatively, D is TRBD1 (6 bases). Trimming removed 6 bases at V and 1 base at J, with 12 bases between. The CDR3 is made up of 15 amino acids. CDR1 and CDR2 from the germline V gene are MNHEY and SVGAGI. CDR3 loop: CASRRGTENTGELFF. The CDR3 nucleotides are TGTGCCAGCAGAAGGGGGACCGAGAACACCGGGGAGCTGTTTTTT.

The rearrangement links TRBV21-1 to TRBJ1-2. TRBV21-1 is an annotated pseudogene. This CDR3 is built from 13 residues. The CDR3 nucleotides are TGTGCCAGTCCCCGGGACGGAAACTATGGCTACACCTTC. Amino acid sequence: CASPRDGNYGYTF.

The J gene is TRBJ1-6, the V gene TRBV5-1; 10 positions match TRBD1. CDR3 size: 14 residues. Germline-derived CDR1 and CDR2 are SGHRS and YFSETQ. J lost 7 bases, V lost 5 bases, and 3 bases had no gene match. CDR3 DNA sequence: TGCGCCAGCAGATCGACAGGGGGCAATTCACCCCTCCACTTT. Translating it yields CASRSTGGNSPLHF.

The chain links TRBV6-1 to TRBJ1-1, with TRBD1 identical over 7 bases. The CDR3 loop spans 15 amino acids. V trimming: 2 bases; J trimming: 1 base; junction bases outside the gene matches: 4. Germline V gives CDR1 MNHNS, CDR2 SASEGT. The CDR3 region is CASSETGTANTEAFF. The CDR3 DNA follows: TGTGCCAGCAGTGAAACCGGGACAGCGAACACTGAAGCTTTCTTT.

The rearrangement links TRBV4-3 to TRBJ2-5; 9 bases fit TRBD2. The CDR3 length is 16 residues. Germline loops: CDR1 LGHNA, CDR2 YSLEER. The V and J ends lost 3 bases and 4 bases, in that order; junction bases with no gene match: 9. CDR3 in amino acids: CASSHPLRGGVETQYF. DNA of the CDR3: TGCGCCAGCAGCCATCCCCTGCGGGGGGGAGTAGAGACCCAGTACTTC.